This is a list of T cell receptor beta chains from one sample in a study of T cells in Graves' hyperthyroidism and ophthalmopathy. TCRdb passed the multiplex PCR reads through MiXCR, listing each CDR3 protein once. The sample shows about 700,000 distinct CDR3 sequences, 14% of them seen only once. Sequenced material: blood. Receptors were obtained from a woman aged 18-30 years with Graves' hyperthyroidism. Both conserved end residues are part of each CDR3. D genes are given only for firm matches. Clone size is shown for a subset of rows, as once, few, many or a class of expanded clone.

CDR3 protein: CASSESGVGQPQHF
CDR3 DNA: TGCGCCAGCAGTGAGTCCGGGGTCGGTCAGCCCCAGCATTTT
V gene: TRBV10-1
clone size: .
J gene: TRBJ1-5
D gene: .

CDR3 protein: CASSRGLLDTQYF
CDR3 DNA: TGTGCCAGCAGCAGAGGATTACTGGATACGCAGTATTTT
V gene: TRBV11-2
clone size: many
J gene: TRBJ2-3
D gene: .

CDR3 protein: CASSQFMGDQPQHF
CDR3 DNA: TGTGCCAGCAGCCAATTTATGGGCGATCAGCCCCAGCATTTT
V gene: TRBV3-1
clone size: many
J gene: TRBJ1-5
D gene: .

CDR3 protein: CASSLNRAYEDETQYF
CDR3 DNA: TGTGCCAGCAGTTTAAACCGGGCGTATGAAGACGAGACCCAGTACTTC
V gene: TRBV28
clone size: many
J gene: TRBJ2-5
D gene: .

CDR3 protein: CASSLSTRGGYTF
CDR3 DNA: TGTGCCAGCAGTTTATCTACCAGGGGAGGCTACACCTTC
V gene: TRBV12-3/TRBV12-4
clone size: few
J gene: TRBJ1-2
D gene: .

CDR3 protein: CASSPASGRYEQYF
CDR3 DNA: TGCGCCAGCTCCCCGGCTAGCGGGAGGTACGAGCAGTACTTC
V gene: TRBV5-1
clone size: many
J gene: TRBJ2-7
D gene: TRBD2

CDR3 protein: CASSFGDAKNQPQHF
CDR3 DNA: TGTGCCAGCAGCTTTGGGGACGCCAAAAATCAGCCCCAGCATTTT
V gene: TRBV7-2
clone size: .
J gene: TRBJ1-5
D gene: .

CDR3 protein: CASSFLGAFPHEQYF
CDR3 DNA: TGTGCCAGCAGCTTCCTAGGGGCTTTCCCACACGAGCAGTACTTC
V gene: TRBV7-6
clone size: few
J gene: TRBJ2-7
D gene: .

CDR3 protein: CASSGGLAVYNEQFF
CDR3 DNA: TGTGCCAGCTCAGGCGGACTAGCAGTTTACAATGAGCAGTTCTTC
V gene: TRBV6-1
clone size: .
J gene: TRBJ2-1
D gene: TRBD2

CDR3 protein: CTSSYGGSGNYEQYF
CDR3 DNA: TGTACCAGCAGTTACGGAGGGTCAGGGAACTACGAGCAGTACTTC
V gene: TRBV6-2/TRBV6-3
clone size: .
J gene: TRBJ2-7
D gene: .

CDR3 protein: CASSPSGRMNEQYF
CDR3 DNA: TGTGCCAGCAGCCCGAGCGGGAGGATGAACGAGCAGTACTTC
V gene: TRBV9
clone size: few
J gene: TRBJ2-7
D gene: TRBD2

CDR3 protein: CAWSVRGYNEQFF
CDR3 DNA: TGTGCCTGGAGTGTACGGGGCTACAATGAGCAGTTCTTC
V gene: TRBV30
clone size: many
J gene: TRBJ2-1
D gene: .

CDR3 protein: CASSPVSQETQYF
CDR3 DNA: TGTGCCAGCAGCCCAGTGAGCCAAGAGACCCAGTACTTC
V gene: TRBV11-2
clone size: many
J gene: TRBJ2-5
D gene: .

CDR3 protein: CAWSSDSPEAFF
CDR3 DNA: TGTGCCTGGAGTTCGGACAGCCCTGAAGCTTTCTTT
V gene: TRBV30
clone size: many
J gene: TRBJ1-1
D gene: .

CDR3 protein: CASSLGLAGGVNEQFF
CDR3 DNA: TGCGCCAGCAGCTTGGGACTAGCGGGAGGGGTGAATGAGCAGTTCTTC
V gene: TRBV5-1
clone size: many
J gene: TRBJ2-1
D gene: TRBD2

CDR3 protein: CASETRNEQFF
CDR3 DNA: TGTGCCAGCGAGACCCGCAATGAGCAGTTCTTC
V gene: TRBV5-4
clone size: few
J gene: TRBJ2-1
D gene: .

CDR3 protein: CSARASDRVGYGYTF
CDR3 DNA: TGCAGTGCTAGGGCTTCCGACAGGGTTGGCTATGGCTACACCTTC
V gene: TRBV20-1
clone size: many
J gene: TRBJ1-2
D gene: TRBD1

CDR3 protein: CASSVGTTYGETQYF
CDR3 DNA: TGTGCCAGTAGTGTTGGGACAACCTATGGGGAGACCCAGTACTTC
V gene: TRBV19
clone size: .
J gene: TRBJ2-5
D gene: .

CDR3 protein: CAWTSTDIHYNEQFF
CDR3 DNA: TGTGCCTGGACCTCTACAGATATTCACTACAATGAGCAGTTCTTC
V gene: TRBV30
clone size: many
J gene: TRBJ2-1
D gene: .

CDR3 protein: CATSRDYDWGNEKLFF
CDR3 DNA: TGTGCCACCAGCAGAGATTACGACTGGGGTAATGAAAAACTGTTTTTT
V gene: TRBV15
clone size: many
J gene: TRBJ1-4
D gene: .

CDR3 protein: CATEVGGQFNEQFF
CDR3 DNA: TGTGCCACCGAGGTGGGGGGACAGTTCAATGAGCAGTTCTTC
V gene: TRBV6-1
clone size: many
J gene: TRBJ2-1
D gene: .

CDR3 protein: CASRPGTSGLSEQFF
CDR3 DNA: TGTGCCAGCAGGCCAGGGACTAGCGGTCTAAGTGAGCAGTTCTTC
V gene: TRBV12-3/TRBV12-4
clone size: few
J gene: TRBJ2-1
D gene: TRBD2

CDR3 protein: CASREDDAAFF
CDR3 DNA: TGTGCCAGTCGGGAAGATGATGCAGCTTTCTTT
V gene: TRBV19
clone size: .
J gene: TRBJ1-1
D gene: .

CDR3 protein: CSARTTGGSGIQYF
CDR3 DNA: TGCAGTGCTAGAACGACAGGGGGCAGTGGCATTCAGTACTTC
V gene: TRBV20-1
clone size: .
J gene: TRBJ2-4
D gene: TRBD1

CDR3 protein: CTALWDREQYF
CDR3 DNA: TGCACAGCGTTATGGGACAGGGAGCAGTACTTC
V gene: TRBV29-1
clone size: .
J gene: TRBJ2-7
D gene: TRBD1

CDR3 protein: CAWSVSGTNTEAFF
CDR3 DNA: TGTGCCTGGAGTGTTTCAGGAACGAACACTGAAGCTTTCTTT
V gene: TRBV30
clone size: many
J gene: TRBJ1-1
D gene: .

CDR3 protein: CAWSEFDRENTEAFF
CDR3 DNA: TGTGCCTGGAGTGAGTTCGACAGGGAGAACACTGAAGCTTTCTTT
V gene: TRBV30
clone size: many
J gene: TRBJ1-1
D gene: TRBD1

CDR3 protein: CASSPTAGTQYF
CDR3 DNA: TGTGCCAGCAGCCCTACAGCGGGTACCCAGTACTTC
V gene: TRBV12-3/TRBV12-4
clone size: .
J gene: TRBJ2-5
D gene: .

CDR3 protein: CASSLAAIAGGQNEQYF
CDR3 DNA: TGTGCCAGCAGCTTAGCCGCAATAGCGGGAGGGCAGAACGAGCAGTACTTC
V gene: TRBV11-3
clone size: .
J gene: TRBJ2-7
D gene: TRBD2

CDR3 protein: CSATGESLAEQYF
CDR3 DNA: TGCAGTGCTACTGGGGAGAGTTTGGCGGAGCAGTACTTC
V gene: TRBV20-1
clone size: .
J gene: TRBJ2-7
D gene: .

CDR3 protein: CSPGQGIQETQYF
CDR3 DNA: TGCAGTCCGGGACAGGGGATCCAAGAGACCCAGTACTTC
V gene: TRBV20-1
clone size: many
J gene: TRBJ2-5
D gene: TRBD1

CDR3 protein: CASSLWVSGELFF
CDR3 DNA: TGTGCCAGCAGTTTATGGGTGTCCGGGGAGCTGTTTTTT
V gene: TRBV27
clone size: few
J gene: TRBJ2-2
D gene: .

CDR3 protein: CASSSPDRDSNQPQHF
CDR3 DNA: TGTGCCAGCAGTTCCCCGGACAGGGATAGCAATCAGCCCCAGCATTTT
V gene: TRBV28
clone size: many
J gene: TRBJ1-5
D gene: TRBD1

CDR3 protein: CASSVGSTGELFF
CDR3 DNA: TGTGCCAGCAGCGTAGGGTCCACCGGGGAGCTGTTTTTT
V gene: TRBV9
clone size: .
J gene: TRBJ2-2
D gene: .

CDR3 protein: CASSRGRALYEQYF
CDR3 DNA: TGTGCCAGCAGCCGCGGGAGGGCTCTCTACGAGCAGTACTTC
V gene: TRBV3-1
clone size: many
J gene: TRBJ2-7
D gene: TRBD2

CDR3 protein: CAISGTGTGEMFF
CDR3 DNA: TGTGCCATCAGTGGAACCGGGACAGGGGAAATGTTTTTT
V gene: TRBV10-3
clone size: .
J gene: TRBJ2-2
D gene: TRBD1

CDR3 protein: CAWSFGRGYNEQFF
CDR3 DNA: TGTGCCTGGAGTTTTGGCAGGGGATACAATGAGCAGTTCTTC
V gene: TRBV30
clone size: many
J gene: TRBJ2-1
D gene: .

CDR3 protein: CASSPKTGSNQPQHF
CDR3 DNA: TGTGCCAGCAGTCCTAAGACAGGGAGCAATCAGCCCCAGCATTTT
V gene: TRBV27
clone size: many
J gene: TRBJ1-5
D gene: TRBD1

CDR3 protein: CASSPFQGAEGEQFF
CDR3 DNA: TGTGCCAGCAGCCCGTTCCAGGGGGCGGAGGGTGAGCAGTTCTTC
V gene: TRBV7-6
clone size: many
J gene: TRBJ2-1
D gene: TRBD1

CDR3 protein: CASSLPQRANVLTF
CDR3 DNA: TGTGCCAGCAGTCTCCCTCAGCGGGCCAACGTCCTGACTTTC
V gene: TRBV28
clone size: .
J gene: TRBJ2-6
D gene: .

CDR3 protein: CASSSGSGYSYEQYF
CDR3 DNA: TGTGCCAGCAGCTCCGGTAGCGGGTACTCCTACGAGCAGTACTTC
V gene: TRBV9
clone size: many
J gene: TRBJ2-7
D gene: TRBD2

CDR3 protein: CASRYDIGTDTQYF
CDR3 DNA: TGTGCCAGCAGATACGACATAGGCACAGATACGCAGTATTTT
V gene: TRBV7-9
clone size: few
J gene: TRBJ2-3
D gene: .

CDR3 protein: CASSGTGNPNVLTF
CDR3 DNA: TGTGCCAGCAGCGGGACAGGGAATCCCAACGTCCTGACTTTC
V gene: TRBV3-1
clone size: .
J gene: TRBJ2-6
D gene: TRBD1